Listed here are 19 T cell receptor beta chains from one sample, sequenced in a study of blood T cell repertoires in COVID-19. Profiling relied on immunoSEQ multiplex PCR, and the TCRdb table lists in-frame clones only, not all of them. The sample has about 300,000 clones; around nine tenths are singletons. Sequencing was performed on peripheral blood. These receptors were taken from a man between 65 and 79 years old with acute or convalescent COVID-19.

The V and J genes are TRBV15 and TRBJ2-4; TRBD2 aligns across 8 bases. This CDR3 has 17 residues. J was trimmed by 3 bases and V by 2 bases; bases with no gene match: 9. The V gene's germline CDR1 is LNHNV and CDR2 YYDKDF (reference sequence). CDR3: CATSRRAGLGIKNIQYF. Written as DNA, the CDR3 is TGTGCCACCAGCAGACGGGCGGGACTAGGAATCAAAAACATTCAGTACTTC.

DNA for the CDR3: TGTGCCAGCAGTTTTTATGCAGCCGGGAACTATGGCTACACCTTC. Its protein is CASSFYAAGNYGYTF. The V call is TRBV27, the J call TRBJ1-2; D is unresolved. The CDR3 loop spans 15 amino acids. CDR1 and CDR2 (germline): MNHEY, SMNVEV (reference sequence). Trimming shortened V by 3 bases and J by 2 bases, and 13 bases separated the two germline ends.

CDR3 bases: TGTGCCAGCAGTTTCCGACAGGGCACAAACATTCAGTACTTC. Encoded protein: CASSFRQGTNIQYF. The genes are TRBV28 and TRBJ2-4, with TRBD1 matching 7 bases. Germline assignment: CDR1 MDHEN and CDR2 SYDVKM. V was clipped by 3 bases and J by 6 bases; unmatched bases: 5. CDR3 length: 14 residues.

This clone was seen a few times. The DNA of the CDR3 is TGTGCCAGTAGCCCCACTAGGGGGGCTGGGGGGGTTGAGCAGTTCTTC. It codes for CASSPTRGAGGVEQFF. The V and J genes are TRBV19 and TRBJ2-1; a weak D match, TRBD2 (7 bases). Germline CDR1 LNHDA, CDR2 SQIVND (reference sequence). Between the trimmed V and J ends, which lost 6 bases and 9 bases, there was a span of 24 bases. This CDR3 is 16 amino acids long.

The rearrangement joins TRBV5-1 to TRBJ1-3, with D perhaps TRBD1 (5 bases). The germline V gene encodes CDR1 SGHRS and CDR2 YFSETQ. This CDR3 spans 15 amino acids. Trimming removed 2 bases from V and 0 bases from J, with 9 bases in between. CDR3 amino acids: CASSFTGNSGNTIYF. The CDR3 region has the DNA TGCGCCAGCAGCTTTACAGGAAACTCTGGAAACACCATATATTTT. Based on the CDR3 plus reference TRBV5-1 and TRBJ1-3, the full variable domain is KAGVTQTPRYLIKTRGQQVTLSCSPISGHRSVSWYQQTPGQGLQFLFEYFSETQRNKGNFPGRFSGRQFSNSRSEMNVSTLELGDSALYLCASSFTGNSGNTIYFGEGSWLTVV.

This chain joins TRBV9 and TRBJ2-1; 11 bases fit TRBD1. The V gene's germline CDR1 is SGDLS and CDR2 YYNGEE. The CDR3 is 18 residues long. With V trimmed by 1 base and J by 4 bases, 10 bases remained unmatched. CDR3 amino acids: CASSVRSAGQGVYNEQFF. In DNA form, the CDR3 reads TGTGCCAGCAGCGTACGCTCCGCGGGACAGGGGGTATACAATGAGCAGTTCTTC.

The rearrangement joins TRBV27 to TRBJ2-5, with a possible D match to TRBD2 (5 bases). The CDR3 extends over 11 amino acids. Germline V lookup: CDR1 MNHEY, CDR2 SMNVEV (reference sequence). V lost 6 bases and J 5 bases, leaving 7 bases between the germline ends. The CDR3 DNA is TGTGCCAGCAGCCGAGGGGAGACCCAGTACTTC. Residues: CASSRGETQYF.

The rearrangement links TRBV5-1 to TRBJ2-1, with TRBD2 matching 8 bases. The CDR3 runs to 19 residues. Trimming removed 4 bases from V and 0 bases from J; junction bases left unmatched: 15. Germline V gene data show CDR1 as SGHRS and CDR2 as YFSETQ. The CDR3 bases are TGCGCCAGCAGCGACTTGGCGGGAGGAGGGGGACGCTCCTACAATGAGCAGTTCTTC. Amino acids: CASSDLAGGGGRSYNEQFF.

The genes are TRBV2 and TRBJ2-5; D might be TRBD1 (6 bases). The CDR3 contains 12 residues. Per germline, CDR1 SNHLY and CDR2 FYNNEI. Trimming shortened V by 7 bases and J by 5 bases, and 11 bases separated the two germline ends. The chain's CDR3 is CASTGVGETQYF. The CDR3 nucleotides read TGTGCCAGCACAGGGGTAGGGGAGACCCAGTACTTC.

The chain joins TRBV18 to TRBJ2-1, with a tentative D call TRBD2 (5 bases). The germline V gene encodes CDR1 KGHSH and CDR2 LQKENI. V shed 3 bases and J shed 7 bases, with 10 bases lying between them. CDR3 length: 13 residues. Here the CDR3 DNA reads TGTGCCAGCTCACCGGGAGTCGGTAATGAGCAGTTCTTC. It is translated as CASSPGVGNEQFF. The full variable domain, rest sourced from reference TRBV18 and TRBJ2-1, is NAGVMQNPRHLVRRRGQEARLRCSPMKGHSHVYWYRQLPEEGLKFMVYLQKENIIDESGMPKERFSAEFPKEGPSILRIQQVVRGDSAAYFCASSPGVGNEQFFGPGTRLTVL.

The V call is TRBV5-6, the J call TRBJ2-5, with 8 bases matching TRBD2. This CDR3 has 15 amino acids. After removal of 4 bases from V and 1 base from J, the junction contained 6 bases not matched to a gene. Germline lookup yields CDR1 SGHDT and CDR2 YYEEEE. CDR3 in amino acids: CASSLPRGAQETQYF. In DNA, the CDR3 is TGTGCCAGCAGCCTACCGCGGGGGGCCCAAGAGACCCAGTACTTC.

The chain carries TRBV7-2 and TRBJ1-1; D is unresolved. This CDR3 is 14 amino acids long. Germline V gives CDR1 SGHTA, CDR2 FQGNSA. Trimming removed 3 bases from V and 3 bases from J, with 11 bases in between. This chain's CDR3 is CASSLEGPYTEAFF. The CDR3 DNA is TGTGCCAGCAGCTTGGAGGGCCCGTACACTGAAGCTTTCTTT.

The chain links TRBV10-3 to TRBJ2-1; 7 bases are shared with TRBD2. In germline, CDR1 is ENHRY, CDR2 SYGVKD. This CDR3 contains 16 residues. V lost 4 bases, J lost 0 bases, and 6 bases stayed unmatched. CDR3: CAISGSGESSYNEQFF. Here the CDR3 DNA reads TGTGCCATCAGTGGCAGCGGGGAGAGCTCCTACAATGAGCAGTTCTTC.

Here the CDR3 reads CSVEDRAGGGYGYTF. The DNA for the CDR3 is TGCAGCGTTGAAGATCGGGCAGGCGGGGGCTATGGCTACACCTTC. The J gene is TRBJ1-2, the V gene TRBV29-1, with D tentatively TRBD1 (5 bases). This CDR3 is 15 amino acids long. Germline loops: CDR1 SQVTM, CDR2 ANQGSEA. V was shortened by 0 bases and J by 4 bases, with 15 bases between the two germline ends. The variable domain in full, completed from reference TRBV29-1 and TRBJ1-2, reads SAVISQKPSRDICQRGTSLTIQCQVDSQVTMMFWYRQQPGQSLTLIATANQGSEATYESGFVIDKFPISRPNLTFSTLTVSNMSPEDSSIYLCSVEDRAGGGYGYTFGSGTRLTVV.

The chain uses TRBV7-8 and TRBJ1-5; the D gene is possibly TRBD1 (5 bases). Trimming cost V 5 bases and J 1 base, with 15 bases left between them. Looked up from germline, CDR1 is SGHVS and CDR2 is FQNEAQ. The length of the CDR3 is 16 residues. DNA of the CDR3: TGTGCCAGCAGCACCCTGGGGGGATTGAGCAATCAGCCCCAGCATTTT. It translates to CASSTLGGLSNQPQHF.

CDR3 protein: CASSRADSVNIQYF. The CDR3, as DNA: TGTGCCAGCAGCCGGGCGGACAGCGTGAACATTCAGTACTTC. This rearrangement joins TRBV6-5 to TRBJ2-4; a weak D match, TRBD1 (6 bases). Germline CDR1 and CDR2: MNHEY and SVGAGI. The CDR3 sequence is 14 residues long. Between the trimmed V and J ends, which lost 6 bases and 7 bases, there was a span of 16 bases.

The J gene is TRBJ1-3, the V gene TRBV6-4, with 7 nucleotides matching TRBD1. CDR1 and CDR2 from the germline V gene are MRHNA and SNTAGT. V dropped 3 bases and J dropped 4; count of bases not matched to a gene: 12. The CDR3 length is 17 residues. The chain's CDR3 is CASSDREGGDSGNTIYF. The CDR3 DNA reads as TGTGCCAGCAGTGATAGGGAAGGGGGCGATTCAGGAAACACCATATATTTT.

This chain links TRBV19 with TRBJ2-3; 14 bases agree with TRBD2. Germline-derived CDR1 and CDR2 are LNHDA and SQIVND (reference sequence). V shed 6 bases, J shed 0 bases, and the junction held 11 bases outside the gene matches. The CDR3 totals 19 residues. The CDR3 region is CASRRSRTSGGSSTDTQYF. CDR3 nucleotide sequence: TGTGCCAGTAGACGATCAAGGACTAGCGGGGGGTCGAGCACAGATACGCAGTATTTT.

The rearrangement joins TRBV28 to TRBJ1-5; D possibly corresponds to TRBD1 (5 bases). The germline CDR1 and CDR2 sequences are MDHEN and SYDVKM. This CDR3 spans 15 amino acids. V lost 3 bases to trimming and J lost 5 bases, with 14 bases between them. This chain's CDR3 is CASSLRQGWHQPQHF. In DNA form, the CDR3 reads TGTGCCAGCAGTTTGCGGCAGGGATGGCATCAGCCCCAGCATTTT.